This T cell receptor beta chain comes out of a study of T cell responses to AZD1222 COVID-19 vaccine. The CDR3 covers 14 residues. Trimming removed 1 base at V and 4 bases at J, with 10 bases between. The germline V gene encodes CDR1 MNHNS and CDR2 SASEGT. Libraries were prepared by immunoSEQ multiplex PCR; TCRdb keeps only in-frame clonotypes and omits some of them. The table includes under 170,000 clones, 80% to 95% detected once. The chain employs TRBV6-1 and TRBJ1-2; perhaps TRBD1 as D (6 bases). This sequence originates from an adult who received the AZD1222 COVID-19 vaccine. The sample here was peripheral blood, taken 28 days after the second AZD1222 dose. CDR3 loop: CASSEGGLSYGYTF. The CDR3 nucleotides read TGTGCCAGCAGTGAAGGGGGGCTTAGCTATGGCTACACCTTC.